A selection of T cell receptor beta chains follows, all from one sample in a study of blood T cell repertoires in COVID-19. Clones were sequenced by immunoSEQ multiplex PCR, and TCRdb holds only the in-frame ones, with some missing. The data contain some 200,000 clones, roughly 84% of them singletons. Material for sequencing was PBMCs or T cells enriched from blood (not recorded which). These receptors were obtained from a man younger than 45 in a cohort exposed to, infected with or recovered from COVID-19 (not recorded which). CDR3s include the opening cysteine and the closing phenylalanine or tryptophan. D genes are given only for firm matches. Where a row states a size, it is once, few, many or the class of an expanded clone; other rows omit it.

V gene	clone size	D gene	J gene	CDR3 protein	CDR3 DNA
TRBV27	once	TRBD2	TRBJ2-7	CASRTRGDLYEQYF	TGTGCCAGCAGGACGCGGGGGGACCTCTACGAGCAGTACTTC
TRBV5-4	NA	TRBD1	TRBJ1-3	CASSQGQGRSGNTIYF	TGTGCCAGCAGCCAGGGACAGGGGAGATCTGGAAACACCATATATTTT
TRBV6-4	NA	TRBD2	TRBJ2-2	CASSKTSGANTGELFF	TGTGCCAGCAGTAAAACTAGCGGAGCGAACACCGGGGAGCTGTTTTTT
TRBV5-6	NA	TRBD2	TRBJ2-7	CASSSLRLAGVSYEQYF	TGTGCCAGCAGCTCCCTACGACTAGCGGGAGTCTCCTACGAGCAGTACTTC
TRBV7-6	NA	TRBD2	TRBJ2-7	CASSLEAPWVAGDSYEQYF	TGTGCCAGCAGCTTAGAGGCCCCTTGGGTAGCGGGCGACTCCTACGAGCAGTACTTC
TRBV14	NA	TRBD1	TRBJ1-6	CASSGQGLVNSPLHF	TGTGCCAGCAGCGGACAGGGGTTGGTCAATTCACCCCTCCACTTT
TRBV9	few	TRBD2	TRBJ2-2	CASSAFPTSGSTGELFF	TGTGCCAGCAGCGCTTTTCCGACTAGCGGGAGCACCGGGGAGCTGTTTTTT
TRBV19	NA	NA	TRBJ2-7	CASSLGGPPYEQYF	TGTGCCAGTAGCCTGGGTGGGCCCCCCTACGAGCAGTACTTC
TRBV5-5	NA	NA	TRBJ1-3	CASSLVPGDSGNTIYF	TGTGCCAGCAGCTTGGTCCCCGGGGACTCTGGAAACACCATATATTTT
TRBV9	NA	NA	TRBJ2-3	CASSVAGSNTDTQYF	TGTGCCAGCAGCGTAGCGGGAAGCAACACAGATACGCAGTATTTT
TRBV4-2	NA	TRBD1	TRBJ2-7	CASSLGEEGTVTYEQYF	TGTGCCAGCAGCCTCGGGGAAGAGGGGACAGTAACCTACGAGCAGTACTTC
TRBV12-3/TRBV12-4	NA	NA	TRBJ1-2	CASRGGGGGYTF	TGTGCCAGCAGGGGAGGGGGAGGTGGCTACACCTTC
TRBV2	NA	NA	TRBJ1-6	CASRSNSPLHF	TGTGCCAGCAGATCAAATTCACCCCTCCACTTT
TRBV2	NA	TRBD2	TRBJ2-4	CASKWREGNIQYF	TGTGCCAGCAAGTGGCGGGAGGGGAACATTCAGTACTTC
TRBV3-1/TRBV3-2	NA	TRBD1	TRBJ1-1	CASSQDRVGTEAFF	TGTGCCAGCAGCCAGGACAGGGTGGGCACTGAAGCTTTCTTT
TRBV28	NA	TRBD1	TRBJ1-4	CASHYLTGGHATNEKLFF	TGTGCCAGCCATTACCTGACAGGGGGCCATGCAACTAATGAAAAACTGTTTTTT
TRBV9	NA	NA	TRBJ2-1	CASSVDVSSYNEQFF	TGTGCCAGCAGCGTAGACGTGAGCTCCTACAATGAGCAGTTCTTC
TRBV3-1/TRBV3-2	NA	TRBD2	TRBJ2-2	CASSHNGRGNTGELFF	TGTGCCAGCAGCCATAACGGGAGGGGAAACACCGGGGAGCTGTTTTTT
TRBV29-1	NA	NA	TRBJ1-1	CSVGWGGPEAFF	TGCAGCGTTGGTTGGGGGGGTCCTGAAGCTTTCTTT
TRBV27	NA	NA	TRBJ2-3	CASSLSTIGTPSMYF	TGTGCCAGCAGTTTATCGACGATCGGGACACCCAGCATGTATTTT
TRBV27	NA	NA	TRBJ2-1	CASSLDKNEQFF	TGTGCCAGCAGTCTTGACAAGAATGAGCAGTTCTTC
TRBV19	NA	TRBD1	TRBJ2-7	CASSPAHTRQGLSSYEQYF	TGTGCCAGTAGTCCCGCCCACACTCGACAGGGGTTAAGCTCCTACGAGCAGTACTTC
TRBV6-5	NA	TRBD2	TRBJ2-1	CASTASGGGNEQFF	TGTGCCAGCACCGCCTCGGGAGGGGGTAATGAGCAGTTCTTC
TRBV28	NA	TRBD1	TRBJ1-5	CASGWQGVNQPQHF	TGTGCCAGCGGTTGGCAGGGGGTTAATCAGCCCCAGCATTTT
TRBV28	NA	TRBD2	TRBJ2-3	CASSSPLAGGTDTQYF	TGTGCCAGCAGTTCTCCTCTAGCGGGAGGTACAGATACGCAGTATTTT
TRBV9	NA	TRBD1	TRBJ2-5	CASSQTTGKGETQYF	TGTGCCAGCAGCCAAACGACAGGGAAGGGAGAGACCCAGTACTTC
TRBV6-5	NA	TRBD1	TRBJ2-2	CASSYQGQGIGELFF	TGTGCCAGCAGTTATCAGGGACAGGGAATTGGGGAGCTGTTTTTT
TRBV29-1	NA	TRBD1	TRBJ1-1	CSVDLEGAREAFF	TGCAGCGTTGATCTTGAGGGGGCCCGTGAAGCTTTCTTT
TRBV19	NA	TRBD1	TRBJ2-7	CASSINRGYEQYF	TGTGCCAGTAGTATAAACAGGGGCTACGAGCAGTACTTC
TRBV18	few	NA	TRBJ1-6	CASSPVSSYNSPLHF	TGTGCCAGCTCACCAGTGAGCTCCTATAATTCACCCCTCCACTTT
TRBV19	NA	TRBD2	TRBJ2-5	CASSIVSIAGRETQYF	TGTGCCAGTAGTATAGTCTCTATAGCGGGAAGGGAGACCCAGTACTTC
TRBV6-5	NA	NA	TRBJ2-2	CASKRTEVAGELFF	TGTGCCAGCAAGCGGACGGAGGTAGCCGGGGAGCTGTTTTTT
TRBV28	NA	NA	TRBJ1-2	CASNQLPTGANYGYTF	TGTGCCAGCAACCAACTCCCCACGGGTGCTAACTATGGCTACACCTTC
TRBV28	NA	TRBD1	TRBJ2-7	CASRPGQGSYEQYF	TGTGCCAGCAGACCGGGACAGGGGTCCTACGAGCAGTACTTC
TRBV6-5	NA	NA	TRBJ1-5	CASWGGIGNQPQHF	TGTGCCAGCTGGGGGGGTATAGGCAATCAGCCCCAGCATTTT
TRBV6-5	NA	NA	TRBJ2-7	CASSRERGEQYF	TGTGCCAGCAGTCGAGAACGAGGGGAGCAGTACTTC
TRBV7-9	NA	TRBD2	TRBJ2-7	CASSLGTSGSSYEQYF	TGTGCCAGCAGCTTAGGGACTAGCGGGAGCTCCTACGAGCAGTACTTC
TRBV7-3	NA	TRBD1	TRBJ2-2	CASSSTGGTGELFF	TGTGCCAGCAGCTCGACAGGGGGAACCGGGGAGCTGTTTTTT
TRBV18	NA	TRBD1	TRBJ2-7	CASSQGQGASYEQYF	TGTGCCAGCTCACAAGGACAGGGGGCGAGTTACGAGCAGTACTTC
TRBV9	once	NA	TRBJ1-3	CASSVAVSGNTIYF	TGTGCCAGCAGCGTAGCAGTCTCTGGAAACACCATATATTTT
TRBV6-5	NA	TRBD1	TRBJ2-1	CASSSQGVSYNEQFF	TGTGCCAGCAGTTCCCAGGGGGTCTCCTACAATGAGCAGTTCTTC